The 31 T cell receptor beta chains below were found in one sample sequenced in a study of T cells after yellow fever vaccination. TCRdb re-analysed the 5' RACE reads in MiXCR, keeping a single row per CDR3 protein. This repertoire shows 450,000 to 650,000 distinct CDR3 sequences, 13% found once; its top ten account for around 15%. The material was PBMCs, obtained on the day of the yellow fever booster vaccination. The receptors originated from a man aged 30 to 45 who received the YFV17D yellow fever vaccine.

This chain links TRBV18 with TRBJ2-4, with TRBD1 matching 7 bases. The CDR3 covers 14 residues. Trimming at V came to 5 bases and at J to 2 bases, leaving 3 bases not matched to a gene. Germline loops: CDR1 KGHSH, CDR2 LQKENI. The CDR3 spells CASSETGTKNIQYF. DNA for the CDR3: TGTGCCAGCTCAGAGACAGGGACCAAAAACATTCAGTACTTC.

In its sample, this clonotype was seen a few times. The rearrangement joins TRBV15 to TRBJ1-5; TRBD1 matches at 8 bases. The germline V gene has CDR1 LNHNV and CDR2 YYDKDF (reference sequence). The CDR3 covers 16 residues. V dropped 0 bases and J dropped 4; count of bases not matched to a gene: 5. CDR3 bases: TGTGCCACCAGCAGAGAACCTACAGGGGGTAATCAGCCCCAGCATTTT. It yields the protein CATSREPTGGNQPQHF. Based on the CDR3 plus reference TRBV15 and TRBJ1-5, the full variable domain is DAMVIQNPRYQVTQFGKPVTLSCSQTLNHNVMYWYQQKSSQAPKLLFHYYDKDFNNEADTPDNFQSRRPNTSFCFLDIRSPGLGDTAMYLCATSREPTGGNQPQHFGDGTRLSIL.

This clonotype was seen repeatedly, ten times or more. J is TRBJ1-2 and V is TRBV20-1; D is perhaps TRBD1 (6 bases). The V and J ends lost 6 bases and 6 bases respectively, with 17 bases between them. Germline CDR1 is DFQATT and CDR2 is SNEGSKA (reference sequence). This CDR3 spans 13 amino acids. Here the CDR3 reads CSAQGSAGNGYTF. CDR3 sequence (DNA): TGCAGTGCCCAGGGGTCAGCCGGTAATGGCTACACCTTC.

The V call is TRBV5-8, the J call TRBJ2-7, with 10 bases lining up with TRBD2. The junction had 5 bases not matched to a gene; V was cut back by 5 bases and J by 6 bases. Germline values: CDR1 SGHTS, CDR2 YDEGEE. The CDR3 consists of 13 residues. CDR3 sequence reads: CASSSQREGEQYF. CDR3 nucleotides: TGTGCCAGCAGTTCCCAGCGGGAGGGCGAGCAGTACTTC.

The chain employs TRBV6-1 and TRBJ1-5, with D unclear. Trimming pared 8 bases from V and 4 bases from J, leaving 15 bases between. The CDR3 totals 14 residues. In germline, CDR1 is MNHNS, CDR2 SASEGT. Here the CDR3 DNA reads TGTGCCAGCTTCGATTCCCCCGAAAATCAGCCCCAGCATTTT. The encoded protein is CASFDSPENQPQHF.

The rearrangement joins TRBV12-3 or TRBV12-4 to TRBJ2-1; TRBD1 might be the D (6 bases). This CDR3 is 16 amino acids long. Deletions cut 5 bases from V and 6 bases from J, with 20 bases between. CDR3 nucleotides: TGTGCCAGCAGTATTGCCGGGACCGCACAGGGCAATGAGCAGTTCTTC. It translates to CASSIAGTAQGNEQFF.

The gene calls are TRBV7-6 and TRBJ2-1; a weak D match, TRBD2 (5 bases). The V end was cut by 4 bases, the J end by 7 bases, with 20 bases between. Germline V gene data show CDR1 as SGHVS and CDR2 as FNYEAQ. The CDR3 loop spans 16 amino acids. The CDR3 here is CASSSADGRNGNEQFF. CDR3 coding DNA: TGTGCCAGCAGCTCAGCGGACGGGCGCAACGGGAATGAGCAGTTCTTC. The variable domain in full, with the rest retrieved from reference TRBV7-6 and TRBJ2-1, is GAGVSQSPRYKVTKRGQDVALRCDPISGHVSLYWYRQALGQGPEFLTYFNYEAQQDKSGLPNDRFSAERPEGSISTLTIQRTEQRDSAMYRCASSSADGRNGNEQFFGPGTRLTVL.

This clonotype was observed a few times. J is TRBJ2-7 and V is TRBV14, with 7 nucleotides matching TRBD1. In germline, CDR1 is SGHDN, CDR2 FVKESK. V was pared by 4 bases and J by 4 bases, with 4 bases of the junction left unmatched. This CDR3 is 13 amino acids long. The CDR3 reads CASSRNRGYEQYF. The CDR3 DNA reads as TGTGCCAGCAGCCGAAACAGGGGATACGAGCAGTACTTC.

The CDR3 protein is CSATSGRDNNEQFF. In DNA, the CDR3 is TGCAGTGCTACTAGCGGGAGAGATAACAATGAGCAGTTCTTC. This chain connects TRBV20-1 to TRBJ2-1; 10 bases line up with TRBD2. In germline, CDR1 is DFQATT, CDR2 SNEGSKA (reference sequence). V trimming: 4 bases; J trimming: 5 bases; junction bases outside the gene matches: 5. This CDR3 contains 14 residues.

This clonotype occurred a few times. V gene TRBV7-2 combines with J gene TRBJ2-7, with 7 bases that match TRBD2. Per germline, CDR1 SGHTA and CDR2 FQGNSA. V gave up 5 bases and J gave up 6 bases; unmatched junction bases: 4. The length of the CDR3 is 12 residues. CDR3 protein: CASSITGGEQYF. In DNA, the CDR3 is TGTGCCAGCAGCATAACGGGGGGCGAGCAGTACTTC.

This clonotype was counted between two and nine times. The chain joins TRBV7-9 to TRBJ2-7; D is ambiguous. Between the trimmed V and J ends, which lost 2 bases and 7 bases, there was a span of 15 bases. This CDR3 is 14 amino acids long. Germline-derived CDR1 and CDR2 are SEHNR and FQNEAQ (reference sequence). CDR3 residues: CASSLPHKVGEQYF. The CDR3 DNA reads as TGTGCCAGCAGCTTACCCCACAAGGTAGGGGAGCAGTACTTC.

The rearrangement links TRBV12-3 or TRBV12-4 to TRBJ2-1, with 7 bases identical to TRBD2. The CDR3 has 13 amino acids. The trim removed 6 bases at V and 8 bases at J, leaving 7 bases unmatched. The CDR3 reads CASSRTSFDEQFF. The DNA of the CDR3 is TGTGCCAGCAGCCGGACTAGTTTCGATGAGCAGTTCTTC.

The chain couples TRBV20-1 to TRBJ2-7; D remains ambiguous. Trimming stripped 5 bases from V and 4 bases from J, with 9 bases between. Germline V lookup: CDR1 DFQATT, CDR2 SNEGSKA (reference sequence). This CDR3 spans 11 amino acids. The CDR3 DNA is TGCAGTGCTTTCTTCTTATACGAGCAGTACTTC. The encoded protein is CSAFFLYEQYF.

This clonotype was observed a handful of times. The chain couples TRBV12-3 or TRBV12-4 to TRBJ2-3, with 8 bases matching TRBD2. The CDR3 is made up of 15 amino acids. The J segment lost 3 bases and the V segment lost 2 bases, leaving 4 bases of the junction unmatched. The CDR3 spells CASSLLRGGTDTQYF. As DNA, the CDR3 is TGTGCCAGCAGTTTACTCCGGGGGGGGACAGATACGCAGTATTTT.

This clonotype has at least ten counts. The CDR3 protein is CASSYRGGEDEQYF. DNA for the CDR3: TGCGCCAGCAGCTACAGAGGGGGAGAAGACGAGCAGTACTTC. The chain joins TRBV5-1 to TRBJ2-7; D may be TRBD1 (6 bases). Germline V gene data show CDR1 as SGHRS and CDR2 as YFSETQ. Trimming took 3 bases from V and 5 from J, leaving 15 bases between them. The CDR3 contains 14 residues.

V usage is TRBV20-1 and J usage is TRBJ2-2; 9 bases line up with TRBD2. This CDR3 comprises 17 residues. J gave up 4 bases and V 2 bases, and 11 bases lay outside the gene matches. Germline CDR1 DFQATT, CDR2 SNEGSKA (reference sequence). The CDR3 reads CSARFQKRGEGTGELFF. CDR3 in DNA: TGCAGTGCTAGATTCCAGAAGCGGGGGGAGGGCACCGGGGAGCTGTTTTTT.

This clonotype appeared many times. The chain uses TRBV20-1 and TRBJ2-7; TRBD2 aligns across 16 bases. V gave up 6 bases and J gave up 5 bases; unmatched junction bases: 10. The germline gives CDR1 DFQATT, CDR2 SNEGSKA (reference sequence). CDR3 length: 16 residues. The CDR3 coding sequence is TGCAGTGCCCAACCGGGACTAGCGGGAGGGGCCGACGAGCAGTACTTC. Amino acids: CSAQPGLAGGADEQYF.

This clonotype showed up just once. The chain has TRBV30 and TRBJ1-2; D unresolved. V was shortened by 4 bases and J by 4 bases, with 13 bases between the two germline ends. The CDR3 loop spans 13 amino acids. The germline gives CDR1 GTSNPN, CDR2 SVGIG (reference sequence). The CDR3 sequence is CAWTAGIFYGYTF. CDR3 bases: TGTGCCTGGACAGCCGGTATCTTCTATGGCTACACCTTC.

In its sample, this clonotype was seen a few times. V usage is TRBV6-1 and J usage is TRBJ2-3; the match to TRBD2 covers 13 bases. Germline V gene data show CDR1 as MNHNS and CDR2 as SASEGT. Trimming took 8 bases from V and 4 from J; bases not matched to a gene: 15. CDR3 length: 18 residues. The CDR3 DNA sequence: TGTGCCAGCGGCCTGACTAGCGGGAGGATAGGAAGCGCAGATACGCAGTATTTT. Amino acid sequence: CASGLTSGRIGSADTQYF.

The chain joins TRBV10-1 to TRBJ2-1; D may be TRBD1 or TRBD2 (5 bases each). Trimming cost V 6 bases and J 4 bases, with 13 bases left between them. In germline, CDR1 is WNHNN, CDR2 SYGVQD (reference sequence). There are 14 residues in the CDR3. The chain's CDR3 is CASSHGTTYNEQFF. The CDR3 DNA is TGCGCCAGCAGCCACGGGACGACATACAATGAGCAGTTCTTC.

The chain is built from TRBV7-8 and TRBJ2-1; D is undetermined. The CDR3 is made up of 13 amino acids. V lost 5 bases to trimming and J lost 3 bases, with 8 bases between them. Germline values: CDR1 SGHVS, CDR2 FQNEAQ. For the CDR3, the DNA is TGTGCCAGCAGCCTAAACGTCTACAATGAGCAGTTCTTC. Translated, it gives CASSLNVYNEQFF.

The table lists this clonotype with many counts. The CDR3 sequence is CATSARGGHRVDEQFF. CDR3 coding DNA: TGTGCCACCAGCGCTCGGGGGGGACACCGGGTGGATGAGCAGTTCTTC. The chain combines TRBV24-1 with TRBJ2-1; 8 bases agree with TRBD2. CDR1 is KGHDR, CDR2 SFDVKD, per germline. This CDR3 spans 16 amino acids. V lost 7 bases and J lost 8; bases outside the gene matches: 15.

This chain joins TRBV10-3 and TRBJ2-2, with D uncertain. With 5 bases removed from V and 6 bases from J, the gap between germline ends came to 13 bases. CDR3 length: 14 residues. Germline V gene data show CDR1 as ENHRY and CDR2 as SYGVKD. CDR3 in DNA: TGTGCCATCAGTTCATCTTCGGAGTCCGGGGAGCTGTTTTTT. Its protein product is CAISSSSESGELFF.

This clonotype was observed a handful of times. In DNA form, the CDR3 reads TGTGCCAGCATCCCTGGGCTAGCGGGCACTTCGCCCACAGATACGCAGTATTTT. Translated: CASIPGLAGTSPTDTQYF. The rearrangement uses TRBV6-1 and TRBJ2-3; TRBD2 matches at 8 bases. Per the germline V gene, CDR1 is MNHNS and CDR2 is SASEGT. J gave up 2 bases and V 7 bases, and 17 bases lay outside the gene matches. The CDR3 totals 18 residues.

The chain links TRBV3-1 to TRBJ1-1; 7 bases line up with TRBD1. Germline trimming cut 6 bases from V and 2 bases from J; bases unmatched to any gene: 6. Germline CDR1 LGHDT, CDR2 YNNKEL (reference sequence). This CDR3 has 14 amino acids. For the CDR3, the DNA is TGTGCCAGCAGTCATCGGGACAGCAACACTGAAGCTTTCTTT. Translating gives CASSHRDSNTEAFF.

This clonotype was counted a few times. The rearrangement links TRBV29-1 to TRBJ1-2; perhaps TRBD1 as D (6 bases). CDR1 is SQVTM, CDR2 ANQGSEA, per germline. The germline V and J ends were trimmed by 1 base and 2 bases, with 8 bases remaining between them. The CDR3 loop spans 13 amino acids. The CDR3 DNA is TGCAGCGTTGAAGTACAGGGCAACTATGGCTACACCTTC. This gives the protein CSVEVQGNYGYTF.

The chain employs TRBV29-1 and TRBJ1-2; a weak D match, TRBD1 (5 bases). Trimming shortened V by 7 bases and J by 4 bases, and 16 bases separated the two germline ends. CDR3 size: 13 residues. Germline loops: CDR1 SQVTM, CDR2 ANQGSEA. Written as DNA, the CDR3 is TGCAGCGCCCAACCGACAGAGACCTATGGCTACACCTTC. This sequence encodes CSAQPTETYGYTF.

This clonotype was recorded a few times. The genes are TRBV15 and TRBJ2-6; D uncertain. Between the trimmed V and J ends, which lost 1 base and 0 bases, there was a span of 7 bases. This CDR3 spans 16 amino acids. Germline CDR1 LNHNV, CDR2 YYDKDF (reference sequence). The CDR3 sequence is CATSRGDFSGANVLTF. DNA for the CDR3: TGTGCCACCAGCAGAGGAGACTTCTCTGGGGCCAACGTCCTGACTTTC.

V gene TRBV29-1 combines with J gene TRBJ1-6, with D possibly being TRBD1 (6 bases). The V and J ends lost 6 bases and 7 bases respectively, with 19 bases between them. The CDR3 covers 15 residues. Germline loops: CDR1 SQVTM, CDR2 ANQGSEA. CDR3 sequence reads: CSVVRGGLSNSPLHF. The CDR3 bases are TGCAGCGTCGTAAGGGGGGGACTGTCCAATTCACCCCTCCACTTT.

In the case of this clonotype: Germline is not matched at one junction end, which may reflect a read error. This sequence joins TRBV23-1 and TRBJ2-4, with D maybe TRBD1 (5 bases). TRBV23-1 is an open reading frame, and its role is uncertain. The CDR3 totals 16 residues. CDR3 sequence reads: CVSRQPIGAGSNIQYF. The CDR3, as DNA: TGCGTCAGCAGGCAACCGATCGGCGCAGGGTCCAACATTCAGTACTTC.

This clonotype was seen a few times. The chain recombines TRBV5-1 with TRBJ2-2; TRBD2 matches at 12 bases. From germline, CDR1 is SGHRS and CDR2 YFSETQ. There are 17 residues in the CDR3. Unmatched junction bases numbered 7, after V lost 0 bases and J lost 7 bases. The DNA for the CDR3 is TGCGCCAGCAGCTTGGGGACTAGCGGGGCCAATGGCGGGGAGCTGTTTTTT. Its protein is CASSLGTSGANGGELFF.